These 31 T cell receptor beta chains originate from one sample sequenced in a study of blood T cell repertoires in COVID-19. Measured with immunoSEQ multiplex PCR; TCRdb has only the in-frame clones, and not every one. The sample shows about 180,000 clones, roughly three quarters of them seen only once. The sequencing sample was made of PBMCs or T cells enriched from blood (not recorded which). These receptors originate from a man in his sixties who had been exposed to COVID-19.

V is TRBV11-2 and J is TRBJ1-1; D is uncertain. The CDR3 sequence is 14 residues long. Germline CDR1 reads SGHAT; CDR2 reads FQNNGV. Trimming stripped 5 bases from V and 0 bases from J, with 10 bases between. The CDR3 loop reads CASSPDPVNTEAFF. CDR3 DNA: TGTGCCAGCAGCCCAGATCCAGTGAACACTGAAGCTTTCTTT.

The chain couples TRBV24-1 to TRBJ2-1, with 10 nucleotides matching TRBD1. Trimming at V came to 0 bases and at J to 7 bases, leaving 11 bases not matched to a gene. This CDR3 has 18 amino acids. CDR1 and CDR2 (germline): KGHDR, SFDVKD. In DNA form, the CDR3 reads TGTGCCACCAGTGATTTGGTTACACCGGGACAGGGGATTAATGAGCAGTTCTTC. This translates into CATSDLVTPGQGINEQFF.

This clone was seen a few times. The rearrangement uses TRBV30 and TRBJ1-5; the D gene is possibly TRBD1 (6 bases). V lost 1 base and J lost 3, with 7 bases in between. There are 13 residues in the CDR3. Germline V gives CDR1 GTSNPN, CDR2 SVGIG (reference sequence). CDR3 in DNA: TGTGCCTGGAGTGGACAGGTCAATCAGCCCCAGCATTTT. Its protein is CAWSGQVNQPQHF.

The CDR3 protein is CASSLGTHNEQFF. CDR3 coding DNA: TGTGCCAGCAGCCTCGGGACTCACAATGAGCAGTTCTTC. This rearrangement joins TRBV14 to TRBJ2-1; a weak D match, TRBD2 (6 bases). This CDR3 contains 13 residues. Germline V gene lookup returns CDR1 SGHDN and CDR2 FVKESK. Trimming cost V 4 bases and J 5 bases, with 9 bases left between them.

This chain joins TRBV11-3 and TRBJ1-6; unclear D gene. The germline gives CDR1 SGHNT, CDR2 YENEEA. Trimming shortened V by 1 base and J by 0 bases, and 13 bases separated the two germline ends. The CDR3 runs to 18 residues. CDR3: CASSLGPPRGSYNSPLHF. CDR3 nucleotide sequence: TGTGCCAGCAGCTTAGGGCCCCCTCGAGGCTCCTATAATTCACCCCTCCACTTT.

The chain has TRBV11-2 and TRBJ2-1; 11 positions match TRBD2. Germline CDR1 reads SGHAT; CDR2 reads FQNNGV. Germline trimming cut 7 bases from V and 3 bases from J; bases unmatched to any gene: 2. CDR3 length: 14 residues. CDR3 region: CASKGTSGYNEQFF. The CDR3 DNA follows: TGTGCCAGCAAAGGGACTAGCGGCTACAATGAGCAGTTCTTC.

This chain links TRBV20-1 with TRBJ2-7; D might be TRBD1 (6 bases). CDR1 and CDR2 (germline): DFQATT, SNEGSKA (reference sequence). The V end lost 3 bases, the J end lost 6 bases, and 12 bases lay between the germline ends. The CDR3 totals 12 residues. The CDR3 DNA follows: TGCAGTGCTAGTCTAGGGGGATTCGAGCAGTACTTC. It specifies CSASLGGFEQYF.

This clone was picked up one time. V usage is TRBV27 and J usage is TRBJ2-7; possible D gene TRBD2, 6 bases. This CDR3 spans 14 amino acids. V shed 10 bases and J shed 2 bases, with 18 bases lying between them. The germline gives CDR1 MNHEY, CDR2 SMNVEV (reference sequence). The CDR3 protein is CATSPSGTPYEQYF. The DNA for the CDR3 is TGTGCCACCAGCCCCTCGGGGACTCCCTACGAGCAGTACTTC.

The count of this clone is one. The chain employs TRBV28 and TRBJ1-4, with 8 bases identical to TRBD1. This CDR3 has 15 amino acids. V lost 8 bases, J lost 0 bases, and 5 bases stayed unmatched. Germline V gives CDR1 MDHEN, CDR2 SYDVKM. The CDR3 DNA sequence: TGTGCCAGCCGGGACAGGACCACAACTAATGAAAAACTGTTTTTT. Translated, it gives CASRDRTTTNEKLFF.

The chain links TRBV5-8 to TRBJ2-3, with 12 positions matching TRBD1. Per germline, CDR1 SGHTS and CDR2 YDEGEE. Losses at the gene ends were 4 bases for V and 5 bases for J; bases not matched to a gene: 8. The CDR3 is 16 residues long. The DNA for the CDR3 is TGTGCCAGCAGCCTGGGACAGGGGGCAGGAAGAGATACGCAGTATTTT. It codes for CASSLGQGAGRDTQYF.

This clone was seen a handful of times. V usage is TRBV5-1 and J usage is TRBJ2-7; 12 nucleotides agree with TRBD2. V dropped 4 bases and J dropped 4; count of bases not matched to a gene: 9. The germline V gene has CDR1 SGHRS and CDR2 YFSETQ. This CDR3 region has 16 residues. CDR3 region: CASSIGTSGLGYEQYF. The CDR3 bases are TGCGCCAGCAGCATCGGGACTAGCGGGTTAGGGTACGAGCAGTACTTC.

The chain joins TRBV5-1 to TRBJ1-2, with TRBD1 identical over 7 bases. CDR1 is SGHRS and CDR2 is YFSETQ in the germline V gene. The trim removed 1 base at V and 2 bases at J, leaving 5 bases unmatched. The CDR3 totals 15 residues. CDR3 region: CASSLYGTENYGYTF. The CDR3 DNA sequence: TGCGCCAGCAGCTTGTACGGGACAGAGAACTATGGCTACACCTTC.

The rearrangement joins TRBV3-1 (or the pseudogene TRBV3-2) to TRBJ2-5; D perhaps matches TRBD2 (5 bases). The ends were cut back, 4 bases at V and 2 bases at J, with 11 bases in the middle. The CDR3 consists of 14 residues. CDR1 LGHDT and CDR2 YNNKEL come from the germline V gene (reference sequence). The CDR3 DNA is TGTGCCAGCAGCCTACGTCGGGGACAAGAGACCCAGTACTTC. This sequence encodes CASSLRRGQETQYF.

This chain connects TRBV7-3 to TRBJ2-3; 11 nucleotides align to TRBD2. Trimming cost V 4 bases and J 3 bases; bases outside gene matches: 9. Germline V lookup: CDR1 SGHTA, CDR2 FQGTGA. This CDR3 spans 17 amino acids. Written as DNA, the CDR3 is TGTGCCAGCAGCTCCGTTAGCGGGAGGGCCGGAACAGATACGCAGTATTTT. As protein: CASSSVSGRAGTDTQYF.

The rearrangement links TRBV4-2 to TRBJ2-4; 13 bases agree with TRBD2. This CDR3 spans 20 amino acids. The V segment lost 3 bases and the J segment 3 bases; nucleotides outside the gene matches: 14. Per the germline V gene, CDR1 is LGHNA and CDR2 is YNFKEQ. CDR3 sequence reads: CASSQWGDAGTSGNKNIQYF. For the CDR3, the DNA is TGTGCCAGCAGCCAGTGGGGGGATGCCGGGACTAGCGGGAACAAAAACATTCAGTACTTC.

This clone was counted between two and nine times. CDR3 sequence: CASSQEVTPSVNYGYTF. In DNA form, the CDR3 reads TGTGCCAGCAGCCAAGAAGTGACACCTTCCGTTAACTATGGCTACACCTTC. The chain has TRBV14 and TRBJ1-2; no reliable D call. V was cut by 0 bases and J by 1 base, with 15 bases left in between. Per the germline V gene, CDR1 is SGHDN and CDR2 is FVKESK. This CDR3 comprises 17 residues.

This clone showed up just a few times. This chain links TRBV19 with TRBJ2-3, with D possibly TRBD1 on 5 matching bases. Trimming removed 0 bases from V and 0 bases from J, with 7 bases in between. Germline V lookup: CDR1 LNHDA, CDR2 SQIVND (reference sequence). This CDR3 region has 15 residues. Here the CDR3 reads CASSIDGHSTDTQYF. In DNA form, the CDR3 reads TGTGCCAGTAGTATAGATGGACATAGCACAGATACGCAGTATTTT.

The CDR3 DNA reads TGTGCCAGCAGTTTAGGCCCGATAGCGGGAGGGGGCGAAGTCGAGCAGTACTTC. This encodes CASSLGPIAGGGEVEQYF. V and J are TRBV27 and TRBJ2-7; 11 nucleotides agree with TRBD2. The V gene's germline CDR1 is MNHEY and CDR2 SMNVEV (reference sequence). J was trimmed by 6 bases and V by 2 bases; bases with no gene match: 15. The length of the CDR3 is 18 residues.

The chain recombines TRBV24-1 with TRBJ2-1, with 7 bases lining up with TRBD2. The J segment lost 5 bases and the V segment lost 5 bases, leaving 5 bases of the junction unmatched. Germline V gives CDR1 KGHDR, CDR2 SFDVKD. The length of the CDR3 is 14 residues. The CDR3 coding sequence is TGTGCCACCAGTGCTGCGGGAGTACACAATGAGCAGTTCTTC. Translating gives CATSAAGVHNEQFF.

The V call is TRBV5-4, the J call TRBJ2-5; 9 nucleotides align to TRBD2. V shed 3 bases and J 10 bases; nucleotides not matched to a gene: 10. This CDR3 comprises 14 residues. Germline CDR1 SGHNT, CDR2 YYREEE (reference sequence). The CDR3 spells CASSYPGTSKGQYF. CDR3 DNA: TGTGCCAGCAGCTATCCCGGGACTAGCAAGGGCCAGTACTTC.

V and J are TRBV7-1 and TRBJ2-2; TRBD2 matches at 16 bases. TRBV7-1 is identified as an open reading frame with a role that is uncertain. This CDR3 has 24 residues. Trimming at V came to 2 bases and at J to 5 bases, leaving 23 bases not matched to a gene. The CDR3 sequence: CASSSTGKGLAGGLGRFLTGELFF. CDR3 bases: TGTGCCAGCAGCTCAACCGGAAAGGGACTAGCGGGAGGGCTGGGGAGATTTTTGACCGGGGAGCTGTTTTTT.

V usage is TRBV23-1 and J usage is TRBJ2-4, with a possible D match to TRBD2 (6 bases). TRBV23-1 is marked as an open reading frame, function uncertain. The CDR3 loop spans 24 amino acids. V dropped 3 bases and J dropped 1 base, with 37 bases sitting between them. CDR3 in amino acids: CASSHSFLDWDFPFLSAAKNIQYF. DNA of the CDR3: TGCGCCAGCAGTCACAGTTTCTTAGACTGGGACTTTCCTTTCCTGTCCGCTGCCAAAAACATTCAGTACTTC.

V and J are TRBV20-1 and TRBJ1-2; possible D gene TRBD1, 6 bases. This CDR3 contains 11 residues. V lost 6 bases and J 6 bases, leaving 11 bases between the germline ends. Per germline, CDR1 DFQATT and CDR2 SNEGSKA (reference sequence). The CDR3 bases are TGCAGTGCAGGGGGTCAGAATGGCTACACCTTC. Translation: CSAGGQNGYTF.

The rearrangement links TRBV21-1 to TRBJ2-7; TRBD1 is the table's D call and was not checked against the DNA. TRBV21-1 is deemed a pseudogene. The CDR3 totals 15 residues. The CDR3 here is CASSRTDRDRYEQYF. The CDR3 DNA is TGTGCCAGCAGCAGGACGGACAGGGACCGCTACGAGCAGTACTTC.

This clone was recorded once. The chain couples TRBV5-1 to TRBJ2-1; possibly TRBD1 for D (6 bases). The CDR3 has 15 amino acids. Germline V gene lookup returns CDR1 SGHRS and CDR2 YFSETQ. V was pared by 4 bases and J by 9 bases, with 20 bases between. The chain's CDR3 is CASSKGGARLSEQFF. The DNA for the CDR3 is TGCGCCAGCAGCAAAGGGGGAGCCCGCCTCAGTGAGCAGTTCTTC.

This chain joins TRBV24-1 and TRBJ2-1; D may be TRBD1 (5 bases). The V end was cut by 9 bases, the J end by 6 bases, with 17 bases between. This CDR3 is 14 amino acids long. Germline V CDR1 and CDR2: KGHDR, SFDVKD. The CDR3, as DNA: TGTGCCACCTCTGAGGTGGGGCGATTCAATGAGCAGTTCTTC. It is translated as CATSEVGRFNEQFF.

The V call is TRBV12-3 or TRBV12-4, the J call TRBJ2-7; possibly TRBD1 for D (5 bases). This CDR3 is 13 amino acids long. The ends were cut back, 3 bases at V and 10 bases at J, with 16 bases in the middle. CDR3 region: CASSLVGPQDQYF. The CDR3 bases are TGTGCCAGCAGTTTGGTGGGCCCACAGGACCAGTACTTC.

The chain is built from TRBV29-1 and TRBJ2-5; 12 nucleotides match TRBD1. CDR1 and CDR2 (germline): SQVTM, ANQGSEA. The CDR3 covers 15 residues. V shed 5 bases, J shed 1 base, and the junction held 5 bases outside the gene matches. CDR3 amino acids: CSVTGTGGLQETQYF. The CDR3 nucleotides are TGCAGCGTTACCGGGACAGGGGGCCTCCAAGAGACCCAGTACTTC.

This chain links TRBV12-5 with TRBJ2-3; D uncertain. This CDR3 region has 10 residues. Looked up from germline, CDR1 is LGHNT and CDR2 is FRNRAP. V was trimmed by 5 bases and J by 6 bases, leaving 3 bases between them. The CDR3 sequence: CASGRDTQYF. The CDR3 DNA is TGTGCTAGTGGTCGGGATACGCAGTATTTT. The whole variable domain, filled in from reference TRBV12-5 and TRBJ2-3, reads DARVTQTPRHKVTEMGQEVTMRCQPILGHNTVFWYRQTMMQGLELLAYFRNRAPLDDSGMPKDRFSAEMPDATLATLKIQPSEPRDSAVYFCASGRDTQYFGPGTRLTVL.

This chain uses TRBV7-6 with TRBJ1-1, with a tentative D call TRBD1 (5 bases). The CDR3 contains 14 residues. Trimming removed 0 bases at V and 4 bases at J, with 9 bases between. Germline V gives CDR1 SGHVS, CDR2 FNYEAQ. CDR3 loop: CASSLAGRGTEAFF. The DNA of the CDR3 is TGTGCCAGCAGCTTAGCGGGGAGGGGCACTGAAGCTTTCTTT.

This sequence joins TRBV27 and TRBJ2-7; a weak D match, TRBD1 (6 bases). Germline V lookup: CDR1 MNHEY, CDR2 SMNVEV (reference sequence). The CDR3 totals 14 residues. V lost 5 bases to trimming and J lost 6 bases, with 17 bases between them. The CDR3 protein is CASSQQGRAREQYF. CDR3 DNA sequence: TGTGCCAGCAGTCAACAGGGTAGGGCCCGCGAGCAGTACTTC.